The TCR beta chain described here comes from a study of cytomegalovirus exposure and HLA in healthy donors. About this clone itself: No antigen is known for it.

Germline V gene lookup returns CDR1 SGHTA and CDR2 FQGNSA. The germline V and J ends were trimmed by 1 base and 10 bases, with 22 bases remaining between them. CDR3 length: 16 amino acids. This PCR relied on a set of 60 Vbeta primers and 13 Jbeta primers. The authors' processing: Roughly 11 million shared chains were among the about 80 million unique TCR beta chains that a later analysis counted. Assay: immunoSEQ multiplex PCR; the TCRdb copy retains only in-frame clones and omits some. V, J and clone size are those of that table, while D and trimming were read from the DNA. The sample has some 110,000 clones; 60% to 75% are singletons. The study's findings and limits: Fewer N-insertions (relative to the 666-donor mean) were reportedly seen in an Asian-associated ancestry cluster in a later analysis.

The chain employs TRBV7-2 and TRBJ2-5; a weak D match, TRBD2 (6 bases). Sequencing was done on a sample of PBMCs. This TCR derives from a woman aged 50 to 65 in good health and CMV-seropositive. This CDR3 is CASSLVGAGSHADQYF. The CDR3 DNA is TGTGCCAGCAGCTTAGTCGGGGCGGGGTCCCACGCGGACCAGTACTTC.